This TCR beta chain was obtained from a study of OX40 agonist ivuxolimab in advanced cancers. Study-level background: Ivuxolimab is an agonistic anti-OX40 (CD134) antibody, and patients were treated with it. Patients were dosed intravenously with ivuxolimab at 0.01 to 10 mg/kg every 2 weeks. Notes on the study in general: The mean number of expanded clones was higher in CD8+ T cells than in CD4+.

Data came from immunoSEQ multiplex PCR; TCRdb stores just in-frame clones and leaves some out. Of 30,000 or so clones listed, about 80% are singletons. From germline, CDR1 is MNHNS and CDR2 SASEGT. Trimming cost V 4 bases and J 6 bases, with 21 bases left between them. CDR3 length: 16 amino acids. This clone has just one count. Its antigen is unknown. The chain combines TRBV6-1 with TRBJ1-2; D remains ambiguous. The source was CD4+ or CD8+ T cells sorted from blood, collected in a trial of the OX40 agonist ivuxolimab. This sequence originates from an adult with an advanced solid tumor such as melanoma, head and neck, liver or kidney cancer. In nucleotides, the CDR3 is TGTGCCAGCAGTGGCGGCCTGGGTTATCTGGCTCATGGCTACACCTTC. Translated: CASSGGLGYLAHGYTF.